A selection of T cell receptor beta chains follows, all from one sample in a study of blood T cell repertoires in COVID-19. Only in-frame clones appear in the TCRdb table, and some are missing; sequencing was by immunoSEQ multiplex PCR. The sample shows around 270,000 clones, 75% to 90% of them seen only once. Sequenced material: peripheral blood. These receptors were taken from a man aged 35-49 years with acute or convalescent COVID-19. Both conserved end residues are part of each CDR3. The order of the fields is J gene, clone size, D gene, V gene, CDR3 DNA, CDR3 protein. A D gene is named only where the DNA matches it firmly. The listing skips clone size in some rows; elsewhere it reads once, few, many or a size class.

J gene: TRBJ1-6; clone size: NA; D gene: TRBD1; V gene: TRBV6-5; CDR3 DNA: TGTGCCAGCCACCTGGGCAGGGGGCTTAATTCACCCCTCCACTTT; CDR3 protein: CASHLGRGLNSPLHF
J gene: TRBJ2-1; clone size: once; D gene: NA; V gene: TRBV19; CDR3 DNA: TGTGCCAGTAGTATCACTGGCTACAATGAGCAGTTCTTC; CDR3 protein: CASSITGYNEQFF
J gene: TRBJ1-5; clone size: few; D gene: NA; V gene: TRBV19; CDR3 DNA: TGTGCCAGTACCTCACAGGGTGGGGCGGGTCAGCCCCAGCATTTT; CDR3 protein: CASTSQGGAGQPQHF
J gene: TRBJ2-2; clone size: NA; D gene: TRBD1; V gene: TRBV4-1; CDR3 DNA: TGCGCCAGCAGCCAGCTAGGGGGACAGGGGGCGAGTGGCGGGGAGCTGTTTTTT; CDR3 protein: CASSQLGGQGASGGELFF
J gene: TRBJ1-6; clone size: NA; D gene: TRBD1; V gene: TRBV9; CDR3 DNA: TGTGCCAGCAGCCTCGACAGGGACAATTCACCCCTCCACTTT; CDR3 protein: CASSLDRDNSPLHF
J gene: TRBJ1-2; clone size: few; D gene: TRBD1; V gene: TRBV2; CDR3 DNA: TGTGCCATTAGGGAAATGGGACAGGGAATAGGTGGCTACACCTTC; CDR3 protein: CAIREMGQGIGGYTF
J gene: TRBJ2-2; clone size: NA; D gene: TRBD2; V gene: TRBV12-5; CDR3 DNA: TGTGCTAGTGGTTTTTCTCCCGGACTAGCTGACACCGGGGAGCTGTTTTTT; CDR3 protein: CASGFSPGLADTGELFF
J gene: TRBJ1-6; clone size: NA; D gene: TRBD1; V gene: TRBV7-8; CDR3 DNA: TGTGCCAGCAGCTCCGAGGACAGGCATTCACCCCTCCACTTT; CDR3 protein: CASSSEDRHSPLHF
J gene: TRBJ2-3; clone size: NA; D gene: NA; V gene: TRBV5-1; CDR3 DNA: TGCGCCAGCAGCTTTCAGGGCATAAGCACAGATACGCAGTATTTT; CDR3 protein: CASSFQGISTDTQYF
J gene: TRBJ2-7; clone size: NA; D gene: NA; V gene: TRBV10-3; CDR3 DNA: TGTGCCACCGGCCTAGTCTCCTACGAGCAGTACTTC; CDR3 protein: CATGLVSYEQYF
J gene: TRBJ2-7; clone size: once; D gene: NA; V gene: TRBV18; CDR3 DNA: TGTGCCAGCTCACCCGGACGGAGGTTTTACGAGCAGTACTTC; CDR3 protein: CASSPGRRFYEQYF
J gene: TRBJ1-4; clone size: NA; D gene: TRBD1; V gene: TRBV6-1; CDR3 DNA: TGTGCCAGCAGTGGGACAGGGGGGGGGACTAATGAAAAACTGTTTTTT; CDR3 protein: CASSGTGGGTNEKLFF
J gene: TRBJ2-7; clone size: once; D gene: TRBD2; V gene: TRBV9; CDR3 DNA: TGTGCCAGCAGCGTAGACAGCGGGGGGCACTCCTACGAGCAGTACTTC; CDR3 protein: CASSVDSGGHSYEQYF
J gene: TRBJ2-7; clone size: NA; D gene: TRBD1; V gene: TRBV5-1; CDR3 DNA: TGCGCCAGCAGCTTGGACAGGGGTCTTTCCTACGAGCAGTACTTC; CDR3 protein: CASSLDRGLSYEQYF
J gene: TRBJ2-7; clone size: NA; D gene: NA; V gene: TRBV30; CDR3 DNA: TGTGCCTGGAGTCGGAGACAGAGCCCCTACGAGCAGTACTTC; CDR3 protein: CAWSRRQSPYEQYF
J gene: TRBJ1-1; clone size: NA; D gene: NA; V gene: TRBV4-1; CDR3 DNA: TGCGCCAGCAGCCCGGGAGTGAACACTGAAGCTTTCTTT; CDR3 protein: CASSPGVNTEAFF
J gene: TRBJ1-2; clone size: once; D gene: NA; V gene: TRBV19; CDR3 DNA: TGTGCCAGTAGTTTCAGACAGGCGGCTGGCTACACCTTC; CDR3 protein: CASSFRQAAGYTF
J gene: TRBJ1-4; clone size: few; D gene: NA; V gene: TRBV7-6; CDR3 DNA: TGTGCCAGCAGCCCCAGACCGACGGGGAGAGGGAATGAAAAACTGTTTTTT; CDR3 protein: CASSPRPTGRGNEKLFF
J gene: TRBJ2-7; clone size: NA; D gene: NA; V gene: TRBV29-1; CDR3 DNA: TGCAGCGTTCGTGGAGGGGACAGCTACGAGCAGTACTTC; CDR3 protein: CSVRGGDSYEQYF
J gene: TRBJ2-1; clone size: once; D gene: NA; V gene: TRBV6-6; CDR3 DNA: TGTGCCAGCAGTTACTCCCGATCGGGGAATAACAATGAGCAGTTCTTC; CDR3 protein: CASSYSRSGNNNEQFF
J gene: TRBJ1-2; clone size: NA; D gene: NA; V gene: TRBV9; CDR3 DNA: TGTGCCAGCAGCCCCCCTCGTGGAGGGTATGGCTACACCTTC; CDR3 protein: CASSPPRGGYGYTF
J gene: TRBJ2-7; clone size: NA; D gene: TRBD1; V gene: TRBV12-5; CDR3 DNA: TGTGCTAGTGGTGCGAGGGACAGGGGGTCGAAGGAGCAGTACTTC; CDR3 protein: CASGARDRGSKEQYF
J gene: TRBJ2-7; clone size: NA; D gene: TRBD1; V gene: TRBV7-2; CDR3 DNA: TGTGCCAGCAGCTCGTACAGGGGGGAGTACGAGCAGTACTTC; CDR3 protein: CASSSYRGEYEQYF
J gene: TRBJ2-7; clone size: NA; D gene: TRBD1; V gene: TRBV19; CDR3 DNA: TGTGCCAGTAGTACGAGACAGGGGGCTTTGGAGCAGTACTTC; CDR3 protein: CASSTRQGALEQYF
J gene: TRBJ2-2; clone size: NA; D gene: NA; V gene: TRBV18; CDR3 DNA: TGTGCCAGCTCACCCACCCCGGAGACCGGGGAGCTGTTTTTT; CDR3 protein: CASSPTPETGELFF
J gene: TRBJ1-4; clone size: NA; D gene: TRBD1; V gene: TRBV27; CDR3 DNA: TGTGCCAGCAGTTCAGGGGGTACTAATGAAAAACTGTTTTTT; CDR3 protein: CASSSGGTNEKLFF
J gene: TRBJ1-5; clone size: NA; D gene: TRBD1; V gene: TRBV6-4; CDR3 DNA: TGTGCCAGCAGTGACCCCGGGACAGGGAACAATCAGCCCCAGCATTTT; CDR3 protein: CASSDPGTGNNQPQHF
J gene: TRBJ2-7; clone size: once; D gene: TRBD1; V gene: TRBV24-1; CDR3 DNA: TGTGCCACCAGTGATTTTCGGACAGGGTACGAGCAGTACTTC; CDR3 protein: CATSDFRTGYEQYF
J gene: TRBJ1-5; clone size: few; D gene: NA; V gene: TRBV29-1; CDR3 DNA: TGCAGCGTTGGAGGGAGTGGTCAGCCCCAGCATTTT; CDR3 protein: CSVGGSGQPQHF
J gene: TRBJ1-5; clone size: NA; D gene: TRBD1; V gene: TRBV19; CDR3 DNA: TGTGCCAATAAAAAACCCAGGGGGTATAAAGGTCAGCCCCAGCATTTT; CDR3 protein: CANKKPRGYKGQPQHF
J gene: TRBJ2-2; clone size: few; D gene: TRBD2; V gene: TRBV7-3; CDR3 DNA: TGTGCCAGCAGCTTCCGCCGGGACTATACCTACAACACCGGGGAGCTGTTTTTT; CDR3 protein: CASSFRRDYTYNTGELFF
J gene: TRBJ1-5; clone size: NA; D gene: NA; V gene: TRBV12-5; CDR3 DNA: TGTGCTAGTGCTGTATCGTGGAGTCAGCCCCAGCATTTT; CDR3 protein: CASAVSWSQPQHF
J gene: TRBJ2-7; clone size: once; D gene: TRBD1; V gene: TRBV11-3; CDR3 DNA: TGTGCCAGCAGCTTCACCGGGACAGGGGGCGGTGAGCAGTACTTC; CDR3 protein: CASSFTGTGGGEQYF
J gene: TRBJ2-1; clone size: few; D gene: TRBD2; V gene: TRBV11-2; CDR3 DNA: TGTGCCAGCAGCTCTAGCGGGGGCCCCTACAATGAGCAGTTCTTC; CDR3 protein: CASSSSGGPYNEQFF
J gene: TRBJ1-1; clone size: NA; D gene: NA; V gene: TRBV27; CDR3 DNA: TGTGCCAGCAGTTTAGATGGCGGGACTGCGCCCGACACTGAAGCTTTCTTT; CDR3 protein: CASSLDGGTAPDTEAFF
J gene: TRBJ2-2; clone size: NA; D gene: TRBD1; V gene: TRBV18; CDR3 DNA: TGTGCCAGCTCACAGCGGACAGGACCCACCGGGGAGCTGTTTTTT; CDR3 protein: CASSQRTGPTGELFF
J gene: TRBJ1-5; clone size: NA; D gene: TRBD1; V gene: TRBV7-9; CDR3 DNA: TGTGCCAGCAGCCTCGAAGGACAGGGGAATCAGCCCCAGCATTTT; CDR3 protein: CASSLEGQGNQPQHF